This T cell receptor beta chain was sequenced during a study of human T cells and chemical hapten exposure (dated by TCRdb to the early 2020s). Notes on the research overall: For sensitization, 2% DPC in acetone was applied to a 2 cm by 2 cm area of upper inner arm skin. The patient cohort, mostly female, included alopecia areata with under or over 50% scalp involvement, alopecia totalis and alopecia universalis. In alopecia patients, the study followed how the peripheral blood TCR repertoire changed in vivo over primary and secondary sensitization to diphenylcyclopropenone (DPC), a hapten. Patch testing on the upper back used Finn chambers containing 0.01% DPC, with scoring done after 6 days according to International Contact Dermatitis Research Group standards. Weekly therapeutic DPC doses were additionally applied to the scalp of patients throughout the roughly 24-week study period. Blood samples were taken from patients before sensitization (week 0) and at 2, 6 and about 24 weeks after DPC sensitization. Libraries were pooled for sequencing, and per-sample TCR yields varied mainly because of small differences in library volumes within the pool. About 30 alopecia patients provided blood for TCR sequencing at one to four time points (pre-sensitization, 2, 6 and 24 weeks).

General conclusions and limits of the study: The number of PT1 expanded TCRs positively correlated with patch test score, significant at thresholds 8, 16 and 32 but not 4. DPC sensitization did not change the number of TCRs with a frequency above 1 in 1000, and there was no evidence of changes in global repertoire structure. Expanded TCRs formed significantly more large CDR3 similarity clusters than pre-sensitization or healthy control sets, consistent with antigen-driven responses. After repeated subsampling, the strength of the expansion versus patch-test correlation and the threshold at which it became significant changed. Because every patient had alopecia, a presumed autoimmune disease, the patients' immune response might differ from that of healthy individuals.

On this clonotype itself: No antigen is known for it. Within one base of it there is no much larger clone, and no base qualities were kept.

During library preparation, unique molecular identifiers were attached to individual cDNA molecules so that TCRs could be counted quantitatively and reproducibly. For every blood RNA sample, sequencing covered both the TCR alpha and TCR beta chains. The authors processed their data as follows. The median number of TCRs per sample was some 100,000, ranging from about 23,224 to 700,000. V, J and CDR3 annotation of the TCR reads was carried out using the Decombinator software suite. For PS versus PT1 abundance plots, all samples were subsampled to the same number of TCRs (28,000). TCRs were defined as expanded if absent before sensitization and observed at least eight times at the 2-week time point. Using fastp trimming at Q25 and MiXCR clonotype assembly, TCRdb reanalyzed the public sequencing data and kept in-frame beta chains. Each CDR3 protein appears once, grouped with its most common genes and DNA. The V and J calls come from TCRdb's annotation, not from the publication. The sample table contains fewer than 550 distinct CDR3 sequences; only one count was recorded for roughly nine tenths of them. The top ten clonotypes cover roughly 22% of the sample.

This specimen's treatment or condition label, interpreted: therapeutic diphenylcyclopropenone sensitization with weekly scalp DPC. At every patch-test visit, the blood draw took place before the patch test was put on. To be eligible, patients had to be aged 18 to 70, diagnosed with alopecia and judged suitable for DPC therapy, while pregnant patients were excluded. Total RNA was isolated from unfractionated whole blood collected in Tempus Blood RNA tubes. From cysteine to phenylalanine, the CDR3 is 14 amino acids long. Only the CDR3 region is kept as DNA, spanning 42 bases read in frame from base 1. V drops 3 bases and J drops 0 bases, leaving 7 bases in between. Looking up the germline V gene yields CDR1 MDHEN and CDR2 SYDVKM.

This TCR was sampled from an adult with alopecia areata. Some clones in this sample may be carry-over from other donors' samples. This table probably holds off-target reads from a library built for another chain. The V and J genes are TRBV28 and TRBJ2-3; D gene: possibly TRBD2, on 6 matching bases. The sample was whole blood, taken before DPC sensitization or 2, 6, or about 24 weeks after (not recorded which). The CDR3 protein is CASSFSGSTDTQYF. The nucleotides are TGTGCCAGCAGTTTTAGCGGAAGCACAGATACGCAGTATTTT. With all but the CDR3 taken from the reference TRBV28 and TRBJ2-3 genes, the full variable domain is: DVKVTQSSRYLVKRTGEKVFLECVQDMDHENMFWYRQDPGLGLRLIYFSYDVKMKEKGDIPEGYSVSREKKERFSLILESASTNQTSMYLCASSFSGSTDTQYFGPGTRLTVL.